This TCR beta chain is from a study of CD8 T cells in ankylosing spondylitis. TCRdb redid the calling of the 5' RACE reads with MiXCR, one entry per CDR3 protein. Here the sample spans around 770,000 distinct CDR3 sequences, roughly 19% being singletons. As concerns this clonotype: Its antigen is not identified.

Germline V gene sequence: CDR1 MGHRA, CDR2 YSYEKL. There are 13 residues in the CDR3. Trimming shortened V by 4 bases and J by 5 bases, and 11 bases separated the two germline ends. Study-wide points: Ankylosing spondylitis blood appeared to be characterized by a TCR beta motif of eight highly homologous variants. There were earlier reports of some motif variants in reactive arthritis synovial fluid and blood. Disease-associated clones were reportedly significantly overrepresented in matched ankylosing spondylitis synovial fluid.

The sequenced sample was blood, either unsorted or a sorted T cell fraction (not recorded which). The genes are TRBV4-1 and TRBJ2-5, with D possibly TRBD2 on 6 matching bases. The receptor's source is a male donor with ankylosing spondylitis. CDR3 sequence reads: CASSPGTSETQYF. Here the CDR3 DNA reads TGCGCCAGCAGCCCTGGGACTTCGGAGACCCAGTACTTC.